This T cell receptor (beta chain) originates from a study of T cell responses to AZD1222 COVID-19 vaccine. General study findings and limits: Seropositive status at baseline applied to only a handful of AZD1222 recipients. Clonal diversity was possibly underestimated, and white British individuals and females predominated among donors.

Sequenced by immunoSEQ multiplex PCR; TCRdb stores in-frame clones only, minus some. The sample comprises approximately 90,000 clones, around 85% of which are singletons, and approximately 7.9% rests with the top ten. A note on this clone: Its antigen is not identified.

The TCR originated in an adult in good health. The source was peripheral blood, collected on day 0 of AZD1222 vaccination.

The CDR3 nucleotides read TGTGCCAGCAGCTTAGCCACAGCCGCTAATGAAGCTTTCTTT. It codes for CASSLATAANEAFF. V is TRBV7-2 and J is TRBJ1-1, with D hard to call. Germline CDR1 and CDR2: SGHTA and FQGNSA. The CDR3 covers 14 residues. V lost 0 bases to trimming and J lost 7 bases, with 12 bases between them.